A selection of T cell receptor beta chains follows, all from one sample in a study of blood T cell repertoires in COVID-19. Assay used: immunoSEQ multiplex PCR; TCRdb lists only in-frame clones, some missing. The sample shows more than 250,000 clones, roughly 86% of them seen only once. Sequenced input: peripheral blood. The receptors shown here come from a human donor in a cohort sampled during active COVID-19. CDR3s leave out the opening cysteine and the closing phenylalanine or tryptophan. Fields, in order: clone size, V gene, CDR3 protein. Clone size is shown for a subset of rows, as once, few, many or a class of expanded clone.

size: NA; V: TRBV27; CDR3: ASVAGATRTDTQY
size: NA; V: TRBV19; CDR3: ASTPVGGNTEAF
size: NA; V: TRBV5-6; CDR3: ASDRGNYGYT
size: NA; V: TRBV6-5; CDR3: ASWKTGVRGYT
size: NA; V: TRBV9; CDR3: ASSGGTAAGYEQY
size: NA; V: TRBV28; CDR3: ASQIMSGVNEQF
size: NA; V: TRBV5-1; CDR3: ASSLLQETQY
size: once; V: TRBV6-2/TRBV6-3; CDR3: ASSFPGLPRTEAF
size: once; V: TRBV27; CDR3: ASSSRLARGNVFTEAF
size: NA; V: TRBV11-2; CDR3: ASSLDRVSDTQY
size: NA; V: TRBV5-4; CDR3: ASSLDSGAGNTIY
size: NA; V: TRBV9; CDR3: ASSPQASGAYEQY
size: NA; V: TRBV5-4; CDR3: ASSPRSFSQETQY
size: NA; V: TRBV7-2; CDR3: ASNSGTAYTGELF
size: NA; V: TRBV28; CDR3: ASSPPVGREPLAEAF